A selection of T cell receptor beta chains follows, all from one sample in a study of control samples from healthy donors and cancer patients. TCRdb's copy holds only in-frame clones and misses some; the assay was immunoSEQ multiplex PCR. The sample yields some 79,000 clones, 70% to 90% seen once. The sequenced sample consisted of blood. These receptor sequences come from a man between 50 and 59 years old in good health. Both conserved end residues are part of each CDR3. D genes are given only for firm matches. Clone size is shown for a subset of rows, as once, few, many or a class of expanded clone.

>.|TRBJ2-7|.|TRBV7-9
CASKSYEMEQYF
TGTGCCAGCAAGTCCTACGAAATGGAGCAGTACTTC
>.|TRBJ1-1|TRBD1|TRBV25-1
CASSARGRTGRTEAFF
TGTGCCAGCAGTGCCAGGGGAAGGACAGGGCGGACTGAAGCTTTCTTT
>.|TRBJ2-1|.|TRBV29-1
CSVGRGGNEQFF
TGCAGCGTTGGACGAGGGGGCAATGAGCAGTTCTTC
>.|TRBJ2-7|TRBD1|TRBV20-1
CSGEGQGEQYF
TGCAGTGGGGAAGGACAGGGAGAGCAGTACTTC
>.|TRBJ1-2|.|TRBV5-1
CASSLVQDGYTF
TGCGCCAGCAGCTTGGTACAGGATGGCTACACCTTC
>.|TRBJ2-1|TRBD1|TRBV11-2
CASSRWTGGNEQFF
TGTGCCAGCAGTCGTTGGACAGGGGGGAATGAGCAGTTCTTC
>.|TRBJ2-3|TRBD2|TRBV7-2
CASSPSARGDTDTQYF
TGTGCCAGCAGCCCATCGGCTCGGGGGGACACAGATACGCAGTATTTT
>.|TRBJ2-7|.|TRBV7-5
CARSLDPPPASYEQYF
TGTGCCAGAAGCTTAGACCCCCCCCCGGCCTCCTACGAGCAGTACTTC
>.|TRBJ1-6|.|TRBV30
CAWSANSPLHF
TGTGCCTGGAGTGCCAATTCACCCCTCCACTTT
>.|TRBJ1-1|.|TRBV7-8
CASSLRERTEAFF
TGTGCCAGCAGCTTAAGGGAGAGGACTGAAGCTTTCTTT
>once|TRBJ2-1|.|TRBV5-4
CASSPGKGGNEQFF
TGTGCCAGCAGCCCGGGGAAGGGAGGCAATGAGCAGTTCTTC
>once|TRBJ2-7|TRBD1|TRBV6-5
CASRTSGTGSYEQYF
TGTGCCAGCAGAACATCCGGGACAGGGTCCTACGAGCAGTACTTC
>.|TRBJ2-7|.|TRBV24-1
CATSEGRDEQYF
TGTGCCACCAGTGAGGGACGGGACGAGCAGTACTTC
>medium-sized|TRBJ1-6|TRBD1|TRBV30
CAWSAGQDNSPLHF
TGTGCCTGGAGTGCGGGACAGGATAATTCACCCCTCCACTTT
>.|TRBJ2-5|TRBD1|TRBV9
CASSGTGTGLYLQETQYF
TGTGCCAGCAGCGGGACCGGGACAGGGCTTTATTTACAAGAGACCCAGTACTTC
>.|TRBJ2-7|TRBD1|TRBV18
CASSPNTGADEQYF
TGTGCCAGCTCACCTAACACAGGGGCCGACGAGCAGTACTTC
>once|TRBJ2-1|.|TRBV11-2
CASSTRGGMGHNEQFF
TGTGCCAGCAGCACCCGAGGGGGAATGGGCCACAATGAGCAGTTCTTC
>.|TRBJ2-1|TRBD2|TRBV30
CAWSFGGAQSYNEQFF
TGTGCCTGGAGTTTCGGGGGGGCCCAATCCTACAATGAGCAGTTCTTC
>.|TRBJ1-6|.|TRBV3-1/TRBV3-2
CASSQDQTVTYNSPLHF
TGTGCCAGCAGCCAAGATCAGACAGTAACCTATAATTCACCCCTCCACTTT
>.|TRBJ1-3|TRBD1|TRBV4-1
CASSQPGQGFSGNTIYF
TGCGCCAGCAGCCAACCGGGACAGGGGTTCTCTGGAAACACCATATATTTT
>.|TRBJ1-5|.|TRBV30
CAWSRDTDQPQHF
TGTGCCTGGAGTAGGGACACCGATCAGCCCCAGCATTTT
>.|TRBJ2-7|.|TRBV29-1
CSVGAGYEQYF
TGCAGCGTTGGGGCCGGCTACGAGCAGTACTTC
>.|TRBJ1-5|.|TRBV3-1/TRBV3-2
CASSQGDVRSPQHF
TGTGCCAGCAGCCAAGGGGACGTGCGTTCGCCCCAGCATTTT
>.|TRBJ1-5|.|TRBV5-8
CASSPGSSDQPQHF
TGTGCCAGCAGCCCGGGGTCTTCAGATCAGCCCCAGCATTTT
>.|TRBJ1-2|.|TRBV6-5
CASSRQEGGGYTF
TGTGCCAGCAGTAGACAGGAAGGTGGAGGCTACACCTTC
>.|TRBJ1-3|.|TRBV9
CASSEGSGNTIYF
TGTGCCAGCAGCGAGGGAAGTGGAAACACCATATATTTT